This TCR beta chain was retrieved from a study of blood T cell repertoires in COVID-19. Assay: immunoSEQ multiplex PCR; the TCRdb copy retains only in-frame clones and omits some. The table includes over 150,000 clones, approximately 85% detected once. This sequence originates from a man aged 35-49 years who had recovered from COVID-19. The sequencing input was PBMCs or T cells enriched from blood (not recorded which).

The CDR3 region has the DNA TGTGCTAGTGGTTCCAGGCGTGATACAATGAACACTGAAGCTTTCTTT. Its protein is CASGSRRDTMNTEAFF. The chain links TRBV12-5 to TRBJ1-1; no clear D. The germline CDR1 and CDR2 sequences are LGHNT and FRNRAP. The CDR3 covers 16 residues. V was clipped by 4 bases and J by 0 bases, with 15 bases between them.